By share, the clone carrying this TCR beta chain ranks as medium-sized (0.01 to 0.1%). Its antigen remains unknown. The data are from a study of tumor-infiltrating lymphocytes in primary liver carcinoma. Study-wide context: The cohort included men and women aged 30 to 69 years. Overall study results and limits: Only around 7.5-25% of top clones occurred in all five tumor regions.

Bulk tissue was left unsorted, and RNA and DNA were co-extracted from about 20-30 mg of it. There are 15 residues in the CDR3. V lost 3 bases and J 0 bases, leaving 12 bases between the germline ends. Germline-derived CDR1 and CDR2 are MNHNS and SASEGT. TCR beta cDNA came from 400 to 500 ng total RNA, primed with a constant-region primer. Generation of the TCR beta libraries relied on three nested multiplex PCR rounds using slightly modified ARM-PCR. The first two PCR rounds used TRBV1-TRBV30 primers with a Cbeta primer, approximately 9 cycles each. MiXCR, applied by TCRdb to the multiplex PCR reads, yields one record per CDR3 protein. There are some 100,000 distinct CDR3 sequences in the sample; around two thirds occur only once, and approximately 12% lies in the top ten.

The sample comprised liver tumor tissue from sampling region 2. Described subset: tumor region T2, inferior pole. The rearrangement joins TRBV6-1 to TRBJ2-7, with unresolved D. The clonotype was recovered from a woman aged 55-70 years with primary liver carcinoma and hepatitis B virus infection. The CDR3 coding sequence is TGTGCCAGCAGTGACCCAGGTGGTAGCTCCTACGAGCAGTACTTC. Translating it yields CASSDPGGSSYEQYF.